These 11 T cell receptor beta chains were all obtained from the same sample, sequenced in a study of blood T cell repertoires in COVID-19. Only in-frame clones appear in the TCRdb table, and some are missing; sequencing was by immunoSEQ multiplex PCR. The table shows around 200,000 clones, with about four fifths occurring only once. The sample taken for sequencing was peripheral blood. The receptors derive from a woman between 40 and 55 years old with COVID-19, enrolled during active disease.

About this clone: This CDR3 is also generated by other DNA sequences in the sample. The chain has TRBV30 and TRBJ2-5; 9 bases fit TRBD2. Unmatched junction bases numbered 8, after V lost 4 bases and J lost 5 bases. The CDR3 loop spans 14 amino acids. Germline CDR1 is GTSNPN and CDR2 is SVGIG (reference sequence). CDR3 protein: CAWKGSGGRETQYF. In DNA, the CDR3 is TGTGCCTGGAAAGGGAGCGGGGGGCGGGAGACCCAGTACTTC.

This sequence joins TRBV6-5 and TRBJ1-5; D gene unclear. The CDR3 totals 13 residues. V was cut by 1 base and J by 4 bases, with 5 bases left in between. Germline CDR1 is MNHEY and CDR2 is SVGAGI. CDR3 residues: CASSYWANQPQHF. The CDR3 nucleotides read TGTGCCAGCAGTTACTGGGCTAATCAGCCCCAGCATTTT.

CDR3 nucleotides: TGTGCCAGCATGTACAGGGGCACATATGGCTACACCTTC. Translation gives CASMYRGTYGYTF. This rearrangement joins TRBV6-5 to TRBJ1-2; 7 nucleotides match TRBD1. The CDR3 consists of 13 residues. V was clipped by 7 bases and J by 5 bases; unmatched bases: 7. CDR1 is MNHEY, CDR2 SVGAGI, per germline.

Comments on this clone: Compared with germline, one end of the junction differs, possibly owing to a read error. The chain uses TRBV5-4 and TRBJ1-4; weak D call: TRBD1 (6 bases). Germline CDR1 reads SGHNT; CDR2 reads YYREEE (reference sequence). The CDR3 covers 13 residues. CDR3 nucleotide sequence: TGTGCCGGCAGGACAGCAACTAATGAAAAACTGTTTTTT. It is translated as CAGRTATNEKLFF.

The CDR3 reads CASSPFTAGTGSDTQYF. In DNA form, the CDR3 reads TGTGCCAGCAGCCCCTTCACCGCCGGGACAGGGTCAGATACGCAGTATTTT. V is TRBV9 and J is TRBJ2-3, with 9 positions matching TRBD1. Germline V CDR1 and CDR2: SGDLS, YYNGEE. CDR3 length: 17 residues. V lost 4 bases, J lost 4 bases, and 13 bases stayed unmatched.

The chain recombines TRBV28 with TRBJ2-7, with D uncertain. The germline V gene has CDR1 MDHEN and CDR2 SYDVKM. V was clipped by 3 bases and J by 2 bases, with 5 bases between them. This CDR3 is 12 amino acids long. The CDR3 coding sequence is TGTGCCAGCAGTTTGAGGCCCTACGAGCAGTACTTC. It codes for CASSLRPYEQYF.

CDR3 DNA: TGTGCCAGCAGCCCATCGGGTGGGGCACCGTATGGCTACACCTTC. This sequence encodes CASSPSGGAPYGYTF. The J gene is TRBJ1-2, the V gene TRBV7-2; D is possibly TRBD1 (5 bases). This CDR3 spans 15 amino acids. The germline V gene encodes CDR1 SGHTA and CDR2 FQGNSA. V was pared by 5 bases and J by 5 bases, with 18 bases between.

The rearrangement links TRBV29-1 to TRBJ2-2; 13 positions agree with TRBD2. This CDR3 is 16 amino acids long. Germline V CDR1 and CDR2: SQVTM, ANQGSEA. V lost 1 base, J lost 7 bases, and 6 bases stayed unmatched. In nucleotides, the CDR3 is TGCAGCGTTGAAGGGACTAGCGGGAGATTAGACGGGGAGCTGTTTTTT. Translation gives CSVEGTSGRLDGELFF.

This chain links TRBV5-4 with TRBJ2-4; 7 nucleotides align to TRBD1. Germline V lookup: CDR1 SGHNT, CDR2 YYREEE (reference sequence). The length of the CDR3 is 13 residues. Germline trimming cut 4 bases from V and 6 bases from J; bases unmatched to any gene: 4. The CDR3 loop is CASSGDSLNIQYF. CDR3 in DNA: TGTGCCAGCAGCGGGGACAGCTTAAACATTCAGTACTTC.

This clone turned up a few times. Other DNA sequences in the same sample also yield this CDR3. This chain uses TRBV7-9 with TRBJ1-2, with unresolved D. V shed 1 base and J shed 8 bases, with 11 bases lying between them. This CDR3 is built from 13 residues. Per germline, CDR1 SEHNR and CDR2 FQNEAQ (reference sequence). CDR3 DNA: TGTGCCAGCAGCTTAGGGGAGGAGCGGGGCTACACCTTC. It is translated as CASSLGEERGYTF. The full variable domain, with the rest looked up from reference TRBV7-9 and TRBJ1-2, is DTGVSQNPRHKITKRGQNVTFRCDPISEHNRLYWYRQTLGQGPEFLTYFQNEAQLEKSRLLSDRFSAERPKGSFSTLEIQRTEQGDSAMYLCASSLGEERGYTFGSGTRLTVV.

This sequence joins TRBV7-5 and TRBJ2-7; the listed D gene, TRBD2, was not tested against the DNA. TRBV7-5 is labeled a pseudogene. The CDR3 is 16 residues long. CDR3 coding DNA: TGTGTCAGAAGCGCCGTTAGCGGGAGGGACCCCAACGAGCAGTACTTC. It encodes CVRSAVSGRDPNEQYF.